A single sample is the source of the 8 T cell receptor beta chains below, sequenced in a study of shared clonotypes between healthy human individuals. Cells designated naive CD8 were CD45RO-negative and were positively selected for CCR7, with terminally differentiated effector memory CD45RA+ cells excluded. The method was immunoSEQ multiplex PCR; TCRdb's version includes in-frame clones alone and lacks a portion of them. Among some 2.1 million clones listed, 93% were seen once. Sequencing was done on a sample of naive CD8+ T cells from PBMCs. The receptors were gathered from a man younger than 35 in good health. Some clones in this sample may be carry-over from other donors' samples.

The chain uses TRBV4-3 and TRBJ2-1; D might be TRBD1 or TRBD2, each matching 5 bases. The CDR3 covers 17 residues. The germline CDR1 and CDR2 sequences are LGHNA and YSLEER. Trimming left V 1 base short and J 3 bases short, with 16 bases between. CDR3 sequence: CASSQGETANGYNEQFF. CDR3 DNA: TGCGCCAGCAGCCAAGGGGAGACAGCGAACGGCTACAATGAGCAGTTCTTC.

This clone was seen once. The chain combines TRBV7-9 with TRBJ2-1; D uncertain. Germline values: CDR1 SEHNR, CDR2 FQNEAQ (reference sequence). The CDR3 consists of 13 residues. Trimming removed 5 bases at V and 4 bases at J, with 9 bases between. CDR3 DNA sequence: TGTGCCAGCAGCCCCCGGGTATACAATGAGCAGTTCTTC. This encodes CASSPRVYNEQFF. The full variable domain, rest sourced from reference TRBV7-9 and TRBJ2-1, is DTGVSQNPRHKITKRGQNVTFRCDPISEHNRLYWYRQTLGQGPEFLTYFQNEAQLEKSRLLSDRFSAERPKGSFSTLEIQRTEQGDSAMYLCASSPRVYNEQFFGPGTRLTVL.

V and J are TRBV27 and TRBJ2-7; TRBD2 matches 8 bases. V gave up 7 bases and J gave up 6 bases; unmatched junction bases: 8. The CDR3 sequence is 13 residues long. Germline lookup yields CDR1 MNHEY and CDR2 SMNVEV (reference sequence). This chain's CDR3 is CASTDSGSGEQYF. CDR3 coding DNA: TGTGCCAGCACGGACAGCGGGAGTGGCGAGCAGTACTTC.

The V gene is TRBV11-2, the J gene TRBJ2-3; 7 bases align to TRBD1. The V and J ends lost 7 bases and 5 bases, in that order; junction bases with no gene match: 15. Germline-derived CDR1 and CDR2 are SGHAT and FQNNGV. The CDR3 totals 16 residues. CDR3 residues: CASNPSVGGIQDTQYF. The CDR3, as DNA: TGTGCCAGCAACCCCAGTGTAGGGGGCATACAAGATACGCAGTATTTT.

As to this clone: The sample contains more than one DNA sequence encoding this CDR3. The V call is TRBV7-8, the J call TRBJ2-5; D not certain. The CDR3 has 10 amino acids. V shed 9 bases and J shed 4 bases, with 6 bases lying between them. Per the germline V gene, CDR1 is SGHVS and CDR2 is FQNEAQ. The chain's CDR3 is CASSGETQYF. CDR3 DNA: TGTGCCAGTAGTGGAGAGACCCAGTACTTC.

The chain carries TRBV2 and TRBJ1-2; D is undetermined. This CDR3 has 13 residues. Per germline, CDR1 SNHLY and CDR2 FYNNEI. V dropped 1 base and J dropped 5 bases, with 8 bases sitting between them. The CDR3: CASSEGWNYGYTF. CDR3 bases: TGTGCCAGCAGTGAAGGTTGGAATTATGGCTACACCTTC.

The CDR3 is CASSLAGTSGYRSNEQYF. The CDR3 region has the DNA TGCGCCAGCAGCTTGGCCGGGACTAGCGGGTATAGGTCCAACGAGCAGTACTTC. The chain uses TRBV5-1 and TRBJ2-7; 12 bases agree with TRBD2. This CDR3 region has 18 residues. Germline V gene data show CDR1 as SGHRS and CDR2 as YFSETQ. The V segment lost 0 bases and the J segment 5 bases; nucleotides outside the gene matches: 12.

As regards this clone: In the same sample, other DNA sequences code for this CDR3. The chain employs TRBV9 and TRBJ2-7, with TRBD1 matching over 8 bases. The CDR3 loop spans 15 amino acids. Germline values: CDR1 SGDLS, CDR2 YYNGEE. Unmatched junction bases numbered 6, after V lost 0 bases and J lost 4 bases. The CDR3, as DNA: TGTGCCAGCAGCGTAGGTGCAGGGGGCGGATACGAGCAGTACTTC. Residues: CASSVGAGGGYEQYF.